This T cell receptor (beta chain) stems from a study of T-cell reconstitution after alpha-beta-depleted transplantation in children. Using unique molecular identifiers, the investigators prepared the TCRbeta library. MiXCR was run by TCRdb on the PCR reads, yielding one entry per CDR3 protein. The sample shows some 350,000 distinct CDR3 sequences, roughly 15% of them seen only once. Trimming pared 6 bases from V and 3 bases from J, leaving 15 bases between. This CDR3 has 14 residues. CDR1 is MDHEN, CDR2 SYDVKM, per germline. In this sample, this clonotype turned up a few times. The clonotype was recovered from a male patient between 2 and 15 years old who had a stem cell transplant for acute lymphoblastic leukemia, so the T cells may come from the graft donor. The chain recombines TRBV28 with TRBJ2-7; D perhaps matches TRBD2 (5 bases). The sample in question was PBMCs, mostly from graft donor cells, obtained 360 days after TCRalphabeta/CD19-depleted stem cell transplant. The DNA for the CDR3 is TGTGCCAGCAGCCCCACCCTGGACTTCTACGAGCAGTACTTC. It encodes CASSPTLDFYEQYF.